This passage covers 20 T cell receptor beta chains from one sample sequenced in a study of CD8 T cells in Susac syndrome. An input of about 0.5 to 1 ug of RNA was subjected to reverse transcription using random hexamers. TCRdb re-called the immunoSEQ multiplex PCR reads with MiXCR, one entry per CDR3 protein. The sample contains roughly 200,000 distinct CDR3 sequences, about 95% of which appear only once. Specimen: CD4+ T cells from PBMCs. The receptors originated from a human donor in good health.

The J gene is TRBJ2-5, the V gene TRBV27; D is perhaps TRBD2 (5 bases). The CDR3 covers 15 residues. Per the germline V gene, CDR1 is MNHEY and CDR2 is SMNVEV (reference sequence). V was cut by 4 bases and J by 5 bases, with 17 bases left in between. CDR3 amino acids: CASSSGNTKAETQYF. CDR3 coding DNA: TGTGCCAGCAGTTCCGGGAACACAAAAGCGGAGACCCAGTACTTC.

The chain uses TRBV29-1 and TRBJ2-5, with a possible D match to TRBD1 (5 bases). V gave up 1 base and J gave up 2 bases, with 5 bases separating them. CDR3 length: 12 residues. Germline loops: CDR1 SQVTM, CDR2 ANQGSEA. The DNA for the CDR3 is TGCAGCGTTGAAGGACAGCAAGAGACCCAGTACTTC. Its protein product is CSVEGQQETQYF. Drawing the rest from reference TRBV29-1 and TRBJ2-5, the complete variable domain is SAVISQKPSRDICQRGTSLTIQCQVDSQVTMMFWYRQQPGQSLTLIATANQGSEATYESGFVIDKFPISRPNLTFSTLTVSNMSPEDSSIYLCSVEGQQETQYFGPGTRLLVL.

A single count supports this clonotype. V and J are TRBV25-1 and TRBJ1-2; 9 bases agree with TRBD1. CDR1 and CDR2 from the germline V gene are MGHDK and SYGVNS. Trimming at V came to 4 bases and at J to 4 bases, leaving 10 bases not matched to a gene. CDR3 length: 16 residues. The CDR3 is CASSVTDRGPLYGYTF. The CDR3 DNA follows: TGTGCCAGCAGTGTAACGGACAGGGGTCCCCTCTATGGCTACACCTTC.

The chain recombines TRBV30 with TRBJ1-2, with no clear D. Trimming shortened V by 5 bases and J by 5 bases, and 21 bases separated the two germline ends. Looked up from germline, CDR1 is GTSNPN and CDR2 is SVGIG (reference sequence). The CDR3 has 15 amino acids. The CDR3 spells CAWVPEPQAGYGYTF. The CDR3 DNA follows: TGTGCCTGGGTCCCAGAACCCCAGGCGGGATATGGCTACACCTTC.

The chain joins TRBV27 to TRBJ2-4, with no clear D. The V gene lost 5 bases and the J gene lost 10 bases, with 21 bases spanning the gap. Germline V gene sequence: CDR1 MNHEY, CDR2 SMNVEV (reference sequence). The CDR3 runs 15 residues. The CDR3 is CASSLSSLEPRIQYF. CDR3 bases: TGTGCCAGCAGTCTCTCCTCCCTTGAACCCCGAATTCAGTACTTC.

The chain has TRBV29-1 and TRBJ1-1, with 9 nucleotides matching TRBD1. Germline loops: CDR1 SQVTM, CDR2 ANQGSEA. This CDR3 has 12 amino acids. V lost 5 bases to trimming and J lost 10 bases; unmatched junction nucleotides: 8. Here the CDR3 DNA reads TGCAGCGTTTTTGGGACAGGGAGAACAGCTTTCTTT. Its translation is CSVFGTGRTAFF. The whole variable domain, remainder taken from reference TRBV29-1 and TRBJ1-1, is SAVISQKPSRDICQRGTSLTIQCQVDSQVTMMFWYRQQPGQSLTLIATANQGSEATYESGFVIDKFPISRPNLTFSTLTVSNMSPEDSSIYLCSVFGTGRTAFFGQGTRLTVV.

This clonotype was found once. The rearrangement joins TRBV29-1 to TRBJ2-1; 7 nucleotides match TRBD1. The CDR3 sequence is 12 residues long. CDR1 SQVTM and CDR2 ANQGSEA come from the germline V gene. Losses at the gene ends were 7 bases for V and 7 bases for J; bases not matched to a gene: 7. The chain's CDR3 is CSADRVGNEQFF. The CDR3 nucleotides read TGCAGCGCCGACAGGGTGGGGAATGAGCAGTTCTTC.

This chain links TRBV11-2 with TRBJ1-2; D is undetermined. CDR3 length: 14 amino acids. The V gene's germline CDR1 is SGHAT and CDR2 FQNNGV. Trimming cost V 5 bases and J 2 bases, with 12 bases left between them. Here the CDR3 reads CASSPPGGNYGYTF. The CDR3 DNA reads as TGTGCCAGCAGCCCCCCCGGTGGGAACTATGGCTACACCTTC.

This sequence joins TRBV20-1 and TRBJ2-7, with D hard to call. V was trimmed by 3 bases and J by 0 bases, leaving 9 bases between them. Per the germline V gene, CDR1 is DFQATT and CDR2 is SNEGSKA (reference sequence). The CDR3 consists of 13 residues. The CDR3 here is CSASRPPSYEQYF. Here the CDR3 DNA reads TGCAGTGCTAGTAGGCCACCCTCCTACGAGCAGTACTTC.

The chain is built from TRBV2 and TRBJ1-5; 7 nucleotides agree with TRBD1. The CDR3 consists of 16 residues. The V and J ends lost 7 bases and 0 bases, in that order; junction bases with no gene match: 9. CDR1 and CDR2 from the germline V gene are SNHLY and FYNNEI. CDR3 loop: CASMASTGYSNQPQHF. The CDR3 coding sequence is TGTGCCAGCATGGCCTCGACAGGGTATAGCAATCAGCCCCAGCATTTT.

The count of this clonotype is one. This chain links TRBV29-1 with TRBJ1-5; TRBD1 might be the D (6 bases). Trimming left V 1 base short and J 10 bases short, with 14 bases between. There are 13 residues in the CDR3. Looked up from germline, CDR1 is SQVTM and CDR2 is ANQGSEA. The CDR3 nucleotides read TGCAGCGTTGAAGGTTTGCAAGGGGGACCCCAGCATTTT. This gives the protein CSVEGLQGGPQHF.

The CDR3 loop reads CASSLTRLAGRYEQYF. In DNA, the CDR3 is TGTGCCAGCAGCTTAACTCGACTAGCGGGAAGGTACGAGCAGTACTTC. This chain joins TRBV7-2 and TRBJ2-7; TRBD2 matches at 11 bases. V trimming: 2 bases; J trimming: 4 bases; junction bases outside the gene matches: 7. Per germline, CDR1 SGHTA and CDR2 FQGNSA. CDR3 length: 16 amino acids.

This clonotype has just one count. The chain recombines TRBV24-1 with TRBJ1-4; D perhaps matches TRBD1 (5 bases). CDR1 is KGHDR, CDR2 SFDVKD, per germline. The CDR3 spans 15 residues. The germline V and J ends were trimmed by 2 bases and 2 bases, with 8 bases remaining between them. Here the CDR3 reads CATSDSRATNEKLFF. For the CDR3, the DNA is TGTGCCACCAGTGATTCCAGGGCCACTAATGAAAAACTGTTTTTT.

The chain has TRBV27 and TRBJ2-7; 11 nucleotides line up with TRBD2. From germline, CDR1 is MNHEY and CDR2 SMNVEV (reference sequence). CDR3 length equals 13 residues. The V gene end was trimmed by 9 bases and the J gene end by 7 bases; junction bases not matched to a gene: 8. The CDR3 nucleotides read TGTGCCAGTTCGACTAGCGGGACTCAAGAGCAGTACTTC. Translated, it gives CASSTSGTQEQYF.

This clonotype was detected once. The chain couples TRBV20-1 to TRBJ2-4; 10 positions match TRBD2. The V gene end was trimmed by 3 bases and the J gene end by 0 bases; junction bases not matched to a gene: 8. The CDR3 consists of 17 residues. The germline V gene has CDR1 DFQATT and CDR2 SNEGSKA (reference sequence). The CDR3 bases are TGCAGTGCTAGCAAAGGACTAGCGGAAGTAGCCAAAAACATTCAGTACTTC. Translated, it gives CSASKGLAEVAKNIQYF.

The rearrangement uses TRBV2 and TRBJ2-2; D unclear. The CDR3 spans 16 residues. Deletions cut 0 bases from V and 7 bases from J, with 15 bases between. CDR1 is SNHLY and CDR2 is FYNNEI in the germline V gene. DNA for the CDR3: TGTGCCAGCAGTGAAGCGCGATCCGGATCAGGCGGGGAGCTGTTTTTT. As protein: CASSEARSGSGGELFF.

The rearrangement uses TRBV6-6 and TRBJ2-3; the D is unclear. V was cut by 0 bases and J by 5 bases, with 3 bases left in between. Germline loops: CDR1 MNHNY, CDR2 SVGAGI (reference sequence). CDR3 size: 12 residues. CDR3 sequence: CASSYSVDTQYF. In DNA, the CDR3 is TGTGCCAGCAGTTACTCGGTAGATACGCAGTATTTT.

The CDR3 DNA reads as TGCAGTGCTACACCCAACAGGGGCGGCACTGAAGCTTTCTTT. Protein product: CSATPNRGGTEAFF. The rearrangement links TRBV20-1 to TRBJ1-1; TRBD1 matches at 7 bases. The CDR3 is made up of 14 amino acids. V lost 4 bases, J lost 4 bases, and 9 bases stayed unmatched. CDR1 and CDR2 (germline): DFQATT, SNEGSKA (reference sequence).

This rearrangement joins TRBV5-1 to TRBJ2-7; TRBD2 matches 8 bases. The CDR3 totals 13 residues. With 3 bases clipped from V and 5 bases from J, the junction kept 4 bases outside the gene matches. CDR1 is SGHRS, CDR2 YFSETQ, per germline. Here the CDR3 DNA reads TGCGCCAGCAGCTCTACGACTAGCGACGAGCAGTACTTC. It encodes CASSSTTSDEQYF.

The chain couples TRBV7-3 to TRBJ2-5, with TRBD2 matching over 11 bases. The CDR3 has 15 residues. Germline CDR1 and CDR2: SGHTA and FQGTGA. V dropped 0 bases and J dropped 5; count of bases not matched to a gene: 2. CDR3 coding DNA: TGTGCCAGCAGCTTAACTAGCGGGAGGGCCGAGACCCAGTACTTC. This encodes CASSLTSGRAETQYF.